Listed below are T cell receptor beta chains from one sample, sequenced in a study of T cells in Graves' hyperthyroidism and ophthalmopathy. TCRdb re-analysed the multiplex PCR reads in MiXCR, keeping a single row per CDR3 protein. The sample shows hundreds of thousands of distinct CDR3 sequences, just over 35% of them seen only once. Input material: blood. Every receptor here comes from a woman in her thirties or forties with Graves' hyperthyroidism. Both conserved end residues are trimmed from each CDR3.

v_call,cdr3_aa
TRBV7-2,ASSLGLLVGTGELF
TRBV9,ASSVGAGETQY
TRBV24-1,ATSGAENQPQH
TRBV29-1,SVEEAAMNTEAF
TRBV5-1,ASTPGTLSGANVLT
TRBV12-3/TRBV12-4,ASSGPGDGYT
TRBV4-1,ASSQEGVWSGYT
TRBV29-1,SVEERDGEQY
TRBV7-2,ASSLSAGVNEQF
TRBV9,ASSVRTSGANVLT
TRBV7-2,ASSLNSPPGNTEAF
TRBV9,ASSARTSGRGDQPQH
TRBV13,ASSWTGSSYEQY
TRBV7-6,ASSFGSGFQETQY
TRBV10-3,AILGGYSGANVLT
TRBV7-8,ASSAGQGAFGNTIY
TRBV7-2,AWSVGDREPQH
TRBV6-5,ASIGGTYGYT
TRBV7-2,ASSLSDSYERY
TRBV10-3,AIKTSGGRDEKLF
TRBV6-5,ASSSTGQGVFTEAF
TRBV6-6,ASSDGQGGPPQH
TRBV20-1,SARDYGAGLNTGELF
TRBV29-1,SVEEGALGGYT
TRBV11-2,ASSLAVDFEAF
TRBV20-1,SAMGLALSYEQY
TRBV7-2,ASSPFADRPISYEQY
TRBV6-5,ASSPSPGRRSGNTIY
TRBV6-5,ASSPTGESYEQY
TRBV10-2,ATGQGTQETQY
TRBV6-6,ASTGLAGGETQY
TRBV9,ASSVGGRGVEEKLF
TRBV6-6,ASSYSVRLGNGYT
TRBV19,ASSNGGGERY
TRBV5-8,ASSLALAGQETQY
TRBV13,ASSLNFRDTEAF
TRBV12-3/TRBV12-4,ASRPYRGGTGELF
TRBV7-8,ASSLRTQPVYEQY
TRBV11-2,ASSYLRQEAF
TRBV5-5,ASSLDRMSSYEQY
TRBV6-5,ASSSTDYEAF
TRBV5-1,ASSSSGTGNTGELF
TRBV7-9,ASSSPWGNTEAF
TRBV2,ASSLTRGFDTEAF
TRBV7-9,AGSPRSGGALNTEAF
TRBV10-3,ASSLWTGGQVKTQY
TRBV20-1,SAREGGRGSSPLH
TRBV7-9,ASSLGADVGYGYT